These T cell receptor beta chains were read from a single sample in a study of T cell changes during pregnancy in multiple sclerosis. Data came from immunoSEQ multiplex PCR; TCRdb stores just in-frame clones and leaves some out. The sample records 93,000 or so clones, about 90% being singletons. This specimen consisted of peripheral blood, obtained after pregnancy. The receptors stem from a female donor with multiple sclerosis, enrolled in a pregnancy study. CDR3s leave out the opening cysteine and the closing phenylalanine or tryptophan. Fields, in order: V gene, CDR3 protein.

TRBV9	ASSALPGGNQPQH
TRBV5-1	ASSLDIGAGEQY
TRBV7-6	ASSLPGANTGELF
TRBV5-8	ASSPGQPQH
TRBV7-8	ASSSPTTGEHGYT
TRBV30	AWSLQGSTNTGELF
TRBV2	ASRRAGTEQY
TRBV11-2	ASTTLGGQETQY
TRBV16	ASSQSKQNYEQY
TRBV5-1	ASSTGLAGGPGNYNEQF
TRBV29-1	SVAGTVPYEQY
TRBV19	ASTKNRGNTEAF
TRBV18	ASSPSADNQPQH
TRBV28	ASRHGLNTIY
TRBV27	ASSSLSAGLTEAF
TRBV27	ASRDSPYNSPLH
TRBV6-5	ASSYSGTEPNYGYT
TRBV28	ASRTREGREGDTEAF
TRBV5-1	ASSLTATNEKLF
TRBV4-1	ASSQETEGWGNTIY
TRBV6-4	ASSAQETGELF
TRBV7-9	ASSRRILQGAEKLF
TRBV5-8	ASNRDRAPSGANVLT
TRBV7-6	ASSSYQGPGYGYT
TRBV28	ASSLTGRGYT
TRBV5-1	ASSLYSGSTDTQY
TRBV19	ASSPRPSGTGLAKNIQY
TRBV6-6	ASSSRQGANYEQY
TRBV9	ASSSVAGVGEQY
TRBV9	ASSVVRETSERNEQF
TRBV28	ASKTTSGSTDTQY
TRBV28	ASSPWTGEQPQH
TRBV4-3	ASSQDWGGHDEQY
TRBV12-5	ASGYYYEQY
TRBV6-5	ASIETGGWGYT
TRBV6-5	ASSQTAFSGNTIY
TRBV6-6	ASSWGLMNTEAF
TRBV7-9	ASSPTLSGGANEQF
TRBV7-2	ASSLKTGVSSPLH
TRBV7-6	ASSLVGGGGANEQF
TRBV6-1	ASSEFEAGGQETQY
TRBV18	ASSPPRGLSGNTIY
TRBV7-2	ASSGQRDRGAYNEQF
TRBV18	ASSRQGLDQPQH
TRBV27	ASSSDRGREKLF
TRBV15	ATSRDRRETQY
TRBV6-4	ASSDTGTDTQY
TRBV7-6	ASSLSAGEPYEQY
TRBV5-5	ASSLPDTEAF
TRBV6-1	ASSENLLLREQY